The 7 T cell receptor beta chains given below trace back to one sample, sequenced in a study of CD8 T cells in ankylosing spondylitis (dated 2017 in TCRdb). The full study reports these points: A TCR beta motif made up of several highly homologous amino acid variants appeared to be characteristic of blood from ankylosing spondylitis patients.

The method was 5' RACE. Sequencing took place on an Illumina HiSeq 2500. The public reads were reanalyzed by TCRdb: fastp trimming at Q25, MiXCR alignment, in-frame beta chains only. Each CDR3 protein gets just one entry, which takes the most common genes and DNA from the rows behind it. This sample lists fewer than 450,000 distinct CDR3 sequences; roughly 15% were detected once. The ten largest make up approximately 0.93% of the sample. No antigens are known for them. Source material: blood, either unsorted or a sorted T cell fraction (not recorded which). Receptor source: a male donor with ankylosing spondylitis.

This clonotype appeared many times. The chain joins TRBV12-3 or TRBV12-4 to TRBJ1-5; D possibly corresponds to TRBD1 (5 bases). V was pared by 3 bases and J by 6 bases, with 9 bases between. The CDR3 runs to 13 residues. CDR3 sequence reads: CASSLGEGQPQHF. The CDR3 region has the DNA TGTGCCAGCAGTTTGGGGGAGGGTCAGCCCCAGCATTTT.

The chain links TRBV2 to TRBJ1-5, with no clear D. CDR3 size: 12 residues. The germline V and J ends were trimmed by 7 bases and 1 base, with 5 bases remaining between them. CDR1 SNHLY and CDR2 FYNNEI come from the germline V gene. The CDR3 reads CASKRSNQPQHF. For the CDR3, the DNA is TGTGCCAGCAAAAGGAGCAATCAGCCCCAGCATTTT.

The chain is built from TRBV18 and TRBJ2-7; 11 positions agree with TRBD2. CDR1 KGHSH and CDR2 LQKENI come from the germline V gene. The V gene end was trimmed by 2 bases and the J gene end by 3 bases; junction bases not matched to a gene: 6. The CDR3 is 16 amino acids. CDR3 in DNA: TGTGCCAGCTCACCAAGGACTAGCGGGTCCCTCTACGAGCAGTACTTC. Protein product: CASSPRTSGSLYEQYF.

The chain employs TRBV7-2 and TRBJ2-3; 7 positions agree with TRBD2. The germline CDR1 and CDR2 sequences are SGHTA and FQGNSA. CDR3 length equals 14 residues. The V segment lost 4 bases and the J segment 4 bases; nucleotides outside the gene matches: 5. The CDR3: CASSSTSRADTQYF. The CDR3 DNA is TGTGCCAGCAGCTCGACTAGCCGCGCAGATACGCAGTATTTT.

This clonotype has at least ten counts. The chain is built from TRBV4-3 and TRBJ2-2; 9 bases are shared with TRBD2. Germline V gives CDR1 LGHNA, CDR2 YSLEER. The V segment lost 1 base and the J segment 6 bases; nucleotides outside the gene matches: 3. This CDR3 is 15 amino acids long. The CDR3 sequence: CASSQGAGGSGELFF. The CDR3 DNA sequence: TGCGCCAGCAGCCAAGGAGCGGGAGGTTCCGGGGAGCTGTTTTTT.

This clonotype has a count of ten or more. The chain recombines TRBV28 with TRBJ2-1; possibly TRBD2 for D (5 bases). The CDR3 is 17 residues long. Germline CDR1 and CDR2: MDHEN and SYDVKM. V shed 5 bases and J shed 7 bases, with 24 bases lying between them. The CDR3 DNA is TGTGCCAGCAGTAATATCCCTAGTCTAGCAGCCGGGAATGAGCAGTTCTTC. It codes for CASSNIPSLAAGNEQFF.

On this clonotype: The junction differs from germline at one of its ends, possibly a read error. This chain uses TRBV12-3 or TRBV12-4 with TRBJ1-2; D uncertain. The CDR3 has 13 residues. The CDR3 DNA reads TGTGCCGGCAGTTTCGGCGGAAACTATGGCTACACCTTC. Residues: CAGSFGGNYGYTF.